Shown below are 28 T cell receptor beta chains from a single sample sequenced in a study of T cell repertoires in ileal Crohn's disease. Profiling relied on immunoSEQ multiplex PCR, and the TCRdb table lists in-frame clones only, not all of them. This sample carries roughly 31,000 clones, around 80% of them seen once, and the ten largest clones take around a fifth. The sample consisted of ileal tissue. The receptor source for this set is an adult with Crohn's disease.

The chain recombines TRBV5-5 with TRBJ2-7; 9 bases match TRBD1. Germline V gene data show CDR1 as SGHKS and CDR2 as YYEKEE (reference sequence). The CDR3 extends over 19 amino acids. V lost 4 bases, J lost 0 bases, and 17 bases stayed unmatched. CDR3 sequence: CASSPASGTGIGSSYEQYF. CDR3 coding DNA: TGTGCCAGCAGCCCGGCTTCCGGGACAGGGATAGGGAGCTCCTACGAGCAGTACTTC. Together with reference TRBV5-5 and TRBJ2-7, the CDR3 gives the full variable domain: DAGVTQSPTHLIKTRGQQVTLRCSPISGHKSVSWYQQVLGQGPQFIFQYYEKEERGRGNFPDRFSARQFPNYSSELNVNALLLGDSALYLCASSPASGTGIGSSYEQYFGPGTRLTVT.

The rearrangement joins TRBV5-4 to TRBJ2-7, with 11 bases fitting TRBD2. V gave up 4 bases and J gave up 2 bases; unmatched junction bases: 2. The CDR3 has 14 amino acids. The germline V gene encodes CDR1 SGHNT and CDR2 YYREEE (reference sequence). The CDR3 reads CASSPGLAAYEQYF. CDR3 DNA sequence: TGTGCCAGCAGCCCGGGACTAGCGGCCTACGAGCAGTACTTC. Full variable domain (remainder filled in from reference TRBV5-4 and TRBJ2-7): ETGVTQSPTHLIKTRGQQVTLRCSSQSGHNTVSWYQQALGQGPQFIFQYYREEENGRGNFPPRFSGLQFPNYSSELNVNALELDDSALYLCASSPGLAAYEQYFGPGTRLTVT.

V is TRBV30 and J is TRBJ2-3, with 8 nucleotides matching TRBD1. Per the germline V gene, CDR1 is GTSNPN and CDR2 is SVGIG (reference sequence). The CDR3 has 17 amino acids. V shed 0 bases, J shed 4 bases, and the junction held 12 bases outside the gene matches. CDR3 protein: CAWSVEGRGPFPDTQYF. The DNA for the CDR3 is TGTGCCTGGAGTGTAGAGGGCAGGGGGCCTTTCCCAGATACGCAGTATTTT. Looking up the rest from reference TRBV30 and TRBJ2-3 gives the full variable domain: SQTIHQWPATLVQPVGSPLSLECTVEGTSNPNLYWYRQAAGRGLQLLFYSVGIGQISSEVPQNLSASRPQDRQFILSSKKLLLSDSGFYLCAWSVEGRGPFPDTQYFGPGTRLTVL.

This sequence joins TRBV11-3 and TRBJ2-7; 8 nucleotides match TRBD1. V was clipped by 5 bases and J by 4 bases; unmatched bases: 7. This CDR3 spans 14 amino acids. CDR1 and CDR2 from the germline V gene are SGHNT and YENEEA. The CDR3 nucleotides are TGTGCCAGCAGCCCCCGGACAGGGCTTTACGAGCAGTACTTC. Translated: CASSPRTGLYEQYF.

The chain uses TRBV18 and TRBJ1-1, with D possibly matching TRBD1 (6 bases). This CDR3 is 14 amino acids long. With 4 bases removed from V and 0 bases from J, the gap between germline ends came to 9 bases. The germline V gene encodes CDR1 KGHSH and CDR2 LQKENI. CDR3 sequence reads: CASSQQGLNTEAFF. The CDR3 DNA is TGTGCCAGCTCACAACAGGGATTGAACACTGAAGCTTTCTTT.

The V call is TRBV5-4, the J call TRBJ2-1; perhaps TRBD1 as D (6 bases). Germline V gene data show CDR1 as SGHNT and CDR2 as YYREEE (reference sequence). V was trimmed by 0 bases and J by 4 bases, leaving 11 bases between them. This CDR3 has 15 residues. CDR3 sequence: CASSLAKQGYNEQFF. CDR3 nucleotide sequence: TGTGCCAGCAGCTTGGCCAAGCAGGGGTACAATGAGCAGTTCTTC.

In this sample, this clone turned up a few times. The chain couples TRBV4-3 to TRBJ2-5; 9 nucleotides line up with TRBD1. V lost 1 base and J lost 6; bases outside the gene matches: 6. The CDR3 consists of 15 residues. CDR1 LGHNA and CDR2 YSLEER come from the germline V gene. The CDR3 sequence: CASSQGRGTGQTQYF. CDR3 DNA sequence: TGCGCCAGCAGCCAAGGTCGCGGGACAGGGCAGACCCAGTACTTC.

This chain connects TRBV6-5 to TRBJ1-5; 8 nucleotides match TRBD1. The CDR3 is 14 residues long. Germline CDR1 is MNHEY and CDR2 is SVGAGI. J gave up 3 bases and V 5 bases, and 3 bases lay outside the gene matches. CDR3 region: CASSGQGNNQPQHF. The CDR3 DNA reads TGTGCCAGCAGTGGACAGGGAAACAATCAGCCCCAGCATTTT.

This chain uses TRBV5-1 with TRBJ1-6, with a possible D match to TRBD1 (6 bases). The ends were cut back, 4 bases at V and 10 bases at J, with 18 bases in the middle. The germline gives CDR1 SGHRS, CDR2 YFSETQ. The CDR3 covers 15 residues. The CDR3 spells CASSITGFGNSPLHF. In nucleotides, the CDR3 is TGCGCCAGCAGCATAACAGGGTTTGGTAACTCACCCCTCCACTTT.

The V gene is TRBV6-1, the J gene TRBJ1-1; 8 nucleotides agree with TRBD1. This CDR3 is 13 amino acids long. Per germline, CDR1 MNHNS and CDR2 SASEGT. The ends lost 3 bases at V and 8 bases at J; junction bases unmatched: 5. CDR3 residues: CASSDRQGTEAFF. The CDR3 region has the DNA TGTGCCAGCAGTGACCGACAGGGGACAGAAGCTTTCTTT.

As regards this clone: One junction end does not reproduce the germline sequence, and a read error may be involved. The V gene is TRBV7-6, the J gene TRBJ2-7, with 9 bases matching TRBD1. CDR1 and CDR2 (germline): SGHVS, FNYEAQ. The CDR3 loop spans 14 amino acids. The CDR3 nucleotides are TGTGCCAGCAGCCGCGGGACAGGGACCCCGCCGGGGGACTTC. It yields the protein CASSRGTGTPPGDF.

The V gene is TRBV9, the J gene TRBJ2-7, with D tentatively TRBD1 (5 bases). CDR1 SGDLS and CDR2 YYNGEE come from the germline V gene. V dropped 4 bases and J dropped 6 bases, with 20 bases sitting between them. The CDR3 has 15 amino acids. The CDR3 sequence is CASSPGISALGEQYF. The CDR3 DNA sequence: TGTGCCAGCAGCCCAGGGATCTCGGCTCTCGGCGAGCAGTACTTC.

This chain joins TRBV30 and TRBJ2-3; 8 bases are a match to TRBD1. Germline CDR1 reads GTSNPN; CDR2 reads SVGIG (reference sequence). With 2 bases clipped from V and 2 bases from J, the junction kept 9 bases outside the gene matches. There are 16 residues in the CDR3. The CDR3 loop is CAWSPGQGLYTDTQYF. The CDR3 DNA follows: TGTGCCTGGAGTCCCGGACAGGGTCTTTACACAGATACGCAGTATTTT.

This chain uses TRBV7-2 with TRBJ1-2; D is uncertain. The V end lost 1 base, the J end lost 7 bases, and 10 bases lay between the germline ends. Germline CDR1 is SGHTA and CDR2 is FQGNSA. There are 13 residues in the CDR3. The CDR3 region is CASSLGQLRGYTF. Written as DNA, the CDR3 is TGTGCCAGCAGCTTAGGTCAGTTACGTGGCTACACCTTC.

The rearrangement joins TRBV5-6 to TRBJ1-2, with D possibly TRBD1 on 6 matching bases. The CDR3 loop spans 12 amino acids. Germline loops: CDR1 SGHDT, CDR2 YYEEEE. Trimming shortened V by 3 bases and J by 7 bases, and 10 bases separated the two germline ends. The CDR3 DNA reads TGTGCCAGCAGCTCCACAGGGATTGGCTACACCTTC. Translation gives CASSSTGIGYTF.

The chain has TRBV6-5 and TRBJ2-6, with D maybe TRBD1 (6 bases). CDR1 is MNHEY and CDR2 is SVGAGI in the germline V gene. Trimming pared 6 bases from V and 2 bases from J, leaving 11 bases between. The CDR3 has 15 amino acids. This chain's CDR3 is CASRQGSTGANVLTF. The CDR3 DNA follows: TGTGCCAGCAGACAGGGTTCCACTGGGGCCAACGTCCTGACTTTC.

This clone was picked up one time. The V call is TRBV7-9, the J call TRBJ2-1; 9 positions match TRBD2. The germline gives CDR1 SEHNR, CDR2 FQNEAQ (reference sequence). J was trimmed by 2 bases and V by 1 base; bases with no gene match: 3. The CDR3 has 16 residues. CDR3 sequence: CASSLDSGSTYNEQFF. DNA of the CDR3: TGTGCCAGCAGCTTAGATAGCGGGAGTACCTACAATGAGCAGTTCTTC.

This chain connects TRBV18 to TRBJ2-7, with D possibly being TRBD2 (5 bases). This CDR3 is built from 11 residues. Per the germline V gene, CDR1 is KGHSH and CDR2 is LQKENI. Trimming removed 6 bases at V and 7 bases at J, with 10 bases between. In DNA form, the CDR3 reads TGTGCCAGCTCCCCCTCGGGGGAGCAGTACTTC. Its protein is CASSPSGEQYF.

This clone has only a few counts. This chain uses TRBV7-2 with TRBJ2-1; D is unclear. Per the germline V gene, CDR1 is SGHTA and CDR2 is FQGNSA. The CDR3 covers 16 residues. Between the trimmed V and J ends, which lost 1 base and 4 bases, there was a span of 14 bases. Written as DNA, the CDR3 is TGTGCCAGCAGCTTAGGACTTTTAGGCTCTTACAATGAGCAGTTCTTC. It translates to CASSLGLLGSYNEQFF.

This clone has only a few counts. This sequence joins TRBV5-4 and TRBJ2-1; TRBD2 matches 10 bases. V dropped 4 bases and J dropped 8; count of bases not matched to a gene: 12. CDR1 is SGHNT, CDR2 YYREEE, per germline (reference sequence). CDR3 length: 16 amino acids. The CDR3 sequence: CASSGPSSGRAHEQFF. The CDR3 DNA reads as TGTGCCAGCAGCGGACCCTCCAGCGGGAGGGCCCATGAGCAGTTCTTC. Full variable domain (rest looked up from reference TRBV5-4 and TRBJ2-1): ETGVTQSPTHLIKTRGQQVTLRCSSQSGHNTVSWYQQALGQGPQFIFQYYREEENGRGNFPPRFSGLQFPNYSSELNVNALELDDSALYLCASSGPSSGRAHEQFFGPGTRLTVL.

The chain recombines TRBV30 with TRBJ1-1; the D is unclear. V shed 5 bases and J shed 8 bases, with 15 bases lying between them. The CDR3 spans 12 residues. The V gene's germline CDR1 is GTSNPN and CDR2 SVGIG (reference sequence). CDR3 DNA sequence: TGTGCCTGGGACGACACCGCTCTGGAAGCTTTCTTT. Amino acid sequence: CAWDDTALEAFF.

This clone was seen just once. The chain has TRBV9 and TRBJ2-3; tentative D call: TRBD2 (6 bases). This CDR3 comprises 19 residues. Trimming removed 0 bases at V and 2 bases at J, with 22 bases between. Looked up from germline, CDR1 is SGDLS and CDR2 is YYNGEE. This CDR3 reads CASSVATPTGLPTTDTQYF. The CDR3 region has the DNA TGTGCCAGCAGCGTAGCTACTCCCACGGGACTCCCCACCACAGATACGCAGTATTTT.

This chain connects TRBV5-4 to TRBJ2-6, with 11 positions matching TRBD1. Trimming at V came to 4 bases and at J to 3 bases, leaving 3 bases not matched to a gene. Germline values: CDR1 SGHNT, CDR2 YYREEE (reference sequence). The length of the CDR3 is 16 residues. The CDR3 here is CASSRTGGVGANVLTF. CDR3 DNA: TGTGCCAGCAGCAGGACAGGGGGCGTTGGGGCCAACGTCCTGACTTTC.

V usage is TRBV27 and J usage is TRBJ2-1; TRBD2 is a possible D gene (6 bases). The CDR3 loop spans 14 amino acids. V gave up 3 bases and J gave up 6 bases, with 12 bases separating them. Germline assignment: CDR1 MNHEY and CDR2 SMNVEV (reference sequence). The CDR3 DNA reads TGTGCCAGCAGTTTCGGGGGTACGGGCAATGAGCAGTTCTTC. It codes for CASSFGGTGNEQFF.

Here the CDR3 DNA reads TGTGCCAGCAGCTTAATAGCAGGGGGTCGGCTGGAGCAGTACTTC. Amino acids: CASSLIAGGRLEQYF. The chain joins TRBV7-9 to TRBJ2-7; 7 bases match TRBD1. From germline, CDR1 is SEHNR and CDR2 FQNEAQ (reference sequence). The CDR3 has 15 residues. With V trimmed by 2 bases and J by 7 bases, 11 bases remained unmatched.

The gene calls are TRBV5-6 and TRBJ2-5; perhaps TRBD2 as D (5 bases). Germline CDR1 reads SGHDT; CDR2 reads YYEEEE. V gave up 4 bases and J gave up 9 bases, with 31 bases separating them. CDR3 length: 18 amino acids. The CDR3 here is CASSLFLETIVKVRAQYF. As DNA, the CDR3 is TGTGCCAGCAGCCTCTTTTTGGAGACCATTGTGAAAGTGAGGGCCCAGTACTTC. Based on the CDR3 plus reference TRBV5-6 and TRBJ2-5, the full variable domain is DAGVTQSPTHLIKTRGQQVTLRCSPKSGHDTVSWYQQALGQGPQFIFQYYEEEERQRGNFPDRFSGHQFPNYSSELNVNALLLGDSALYLCASSLFLETIVKVRAQYFGPGTRLLVL.

The rearrangement uses TRBV9 and TRBJ1-1, with TRBD1 identical over 8 bases. CDR3 length: 12 residues. Germline CDR1 and CDR2: SGDLS and YYNGEE. V lost 4 bases, J lost 8 bases, and 4 bases stayed unmatched. This CDR3 reads CASSPWTGEAFF. The CDR3 DNA reads TGTGCCAGCAGCCCATGGACAGGGGAAGCTTTCTTT. The complete variable domain, with remaining parts taken from reference TRBV9 and TRBJ1-1, reads DSGVTQTPKHLITATGQRVTLRCSPRSGDLSVYWYQQSLDQGLQFLIQYYNGEERAKGNILERFSAQQFPDLHSELNLSSLELGDSALYFCASSPWTGEAFFGQGTRLTVV.

This rearrangement joins TRBV5-1 to TRBJ2-5; 11 bases are a match to TRBD2. The CDR3 runs to 16 residues. Germline CDR1 is SGHRS and CDR2 is YFSETQ. The junction had 9 bases not matched to a gene; V was cut back by 4 bases and J by 4 bases. The CDR3 sequence: CASSAKTSGSVETQYF. In nucleotides, the CDR3 is TGCGCCAGCAGCGCCAAAACTAGCGGGAGTGTAGAGACCCAGTACTTC.